This passage covers 7 T cell receptor beta chains from one sample sequenced in a study of blood T cell repertoires in COVID-19 (TCRdb year 2020). Libraries came from the immunoSEQ multiplex PCR assay. This is the immuneACCESS table as TCRdb keeps it, with only in-frame sequences that have V and J called. A part of the clones is gone; compared with another copy, unresolved V genes explain less than half, and the rest is unexplained. The sample has about 120,000 clones on record, 75% to 90% of them singletons. The leading ten clones occupy approximately 28% of the sample. What was sequenced was peripheral blood. These receptors were taken from a man aged 70-80 years with active or convalescent COVID-19.

This chain joins TRBV2 and TRBJ1-5; no firm D call. The germline V gene encodes CDR1 SNHLY and CDR2 FYNNEI. This CDR3 spans 15 amino acids. Trimming left V 1 base short and J 0 bases short, with 7 bases between. The CDR3 coding sequence is TGTGCCAGCAGTGAAGACAGAAATAGCAATCAGCCCCAGCATTTT. Residues: CASSEDRNSNQPQHF.

V gene TRBV4-1 combines with J gene TRBJ2-7; D might be TRBD1 (6 bases). Between the trimmed V and J ends, which lost 4 bases and 0 bases, there was a span of 10 bases. This CDR3 contains 14 residues. CDR1 MGHRA and CDR2 YSYEKL come from the germline V gene. The CDR3 region is CASSLGDISYEQYF. CDR3 sequence (DNA): TGCGCCAGCAGCCTTGGGGACATCTCCTACGAGCAGTACTTC.

The chain carries TRBV7-8 and TRBJ1-4; 7 bases agree with TRBD1. V was pared by 6 bases and J by 6 bases, with 10 bases of the junction left unmatched. The CDR3 runs to 15 residues. Germline V CDR1 and CDR2: SGHVS, FQNEAQ. The CDR3 region is CASRGKEGAYEKLFF. The CDR3 DNA follows: TGTGCCAGCAGAGGCAAGGAGGGGGCGTATGAAAAACTGTTTTTT.

This clone was recorded once. This chain links TRBV2 with TRBJ2-5; 9 nucleotides align to TRBD1. V was clipped by 5 bases and J by 5 bases; unmatched bases: 9. Germline CDR1 reads SNHLY; CDR2 reads FYNNEI. The CDR3 consists of 15 residues. CDR3 coding DNA: TGTGCCAGCAGTACACAGGGGGCCAGATCGGAGACCCAGTACTTC. Protein: CASSTQGARSETQYF.

The chain links TRBV5-6 to TRBJ2-3; D remains ambiguous. The CDR3 contains 14 residues. V lost 0 bases, J lost 2 bases, and 7 bases lay in between. Germline V gene data show CDR1 as SGHDT and CDR2 as YYEEEE. The CDR3 DNA is TGTGCCAGCAGCTTGGCCGGGTTCACAGATACGCAGTATTTT. Amino acid sequence: CASSLAGFTDTQYF.

This chain joins TRBV28 and TRBJ1-1; D is uncertain. The CDR3 totals 14 residues. Trimming left V 6 bases short and J 4 bases short, with 15 bases between. In germline, CDR1 is MDHEN, CDR2 SYDVKM. The CDR3 bases are TGTGCCAGCAGCCTCCGGGTGGAGGGCACTGAAGCTTTCTTT. Protein sequence: CASSLRVEGTEAFF.

The chain links TRBV3-1 (or the pseudogene TRBV3-2) to TRBJ2-7; 7 positions agree with TRBD2. Germline-derived CDR1 and CDR2 are LGHDT and YNNKEL (reference sequence). The CDR3 spans 14 residues. After removal of 4 bases from V and 1 base from J, the junction contained 4 bases not matched to a gene. The CDR3 reads CASSPYSGSYEQYF. The DNA for the CDR3 is TGTGCCAGCAGCCCCTATAGCGGGTCCTACGAGCAGTACTTC.